This TCR beta chain was sequenced in a study of blood T cells in healthy people across ages. The CDR3 consists of 14 residues. V lost 5 bases and J 9 bases, leaving 16 bases between the germline ends. The V gene's germline CDR1 is KGHDR and CDR2 SFDVKD. The sample, around 10 milliliters of peripheral blood, was drawn from each donor. Alongside a J-beta primer mix, a sample-barcoded 5' primer served in a second PCR lasting about 6 to 11 cycles. The authors tagged each cDNA molecule using a template-switch adaptor with 12 random nucleotides. TCRdb independently ran MiXCR on the 5' RACE reads; one entry per CDR3 protein. The sample lists a few hundred thousand distinct CDR3 sequences, about 52% occurring once.

This TCR came from a man aged 60 to 75 in good health. The V call is TRBV24-1, the J call TRBJ2-1; D may correspond to TRBD1 or TRBD2 (5 bases each). Sequencing was done on a sample of blood. CDR3 coding DNA: TGTGCCACCAGTGGGGACGGGGCCCCCTTTGAGCAGTTCTTC. Protein: CATSGDGAPFEQFF.